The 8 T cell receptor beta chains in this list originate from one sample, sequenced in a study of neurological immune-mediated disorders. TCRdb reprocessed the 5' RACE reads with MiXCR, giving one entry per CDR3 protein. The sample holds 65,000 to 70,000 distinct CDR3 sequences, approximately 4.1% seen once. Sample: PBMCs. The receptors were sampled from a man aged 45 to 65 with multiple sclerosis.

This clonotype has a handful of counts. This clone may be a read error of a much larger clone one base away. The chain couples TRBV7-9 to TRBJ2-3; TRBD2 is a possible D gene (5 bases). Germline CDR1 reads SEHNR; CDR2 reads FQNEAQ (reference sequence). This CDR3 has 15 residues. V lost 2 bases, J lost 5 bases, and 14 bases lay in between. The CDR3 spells CASSLTGKVGDTQYF. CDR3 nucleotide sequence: TGTGCCAGCAGCTTAACGGGAAAGGTTGGAGATACGCAGTATTTT.

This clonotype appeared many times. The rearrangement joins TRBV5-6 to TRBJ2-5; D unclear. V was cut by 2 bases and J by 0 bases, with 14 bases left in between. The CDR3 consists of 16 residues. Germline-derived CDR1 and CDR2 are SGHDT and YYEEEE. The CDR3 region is CASSLWKGWYQETQYF. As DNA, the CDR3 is TGTGCCAGCAGCTTATGGAAGGGATGGTACCAAGAGACCCAGTACTTC.

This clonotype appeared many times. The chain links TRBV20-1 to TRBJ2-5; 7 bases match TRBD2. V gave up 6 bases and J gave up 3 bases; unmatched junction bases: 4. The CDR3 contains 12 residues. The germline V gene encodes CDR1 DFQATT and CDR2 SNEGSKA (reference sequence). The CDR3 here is CSAPGLKETQYF. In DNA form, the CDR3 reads TGCAGTGCACCGGGACTAAAAGAGACCCAGTACTTC.

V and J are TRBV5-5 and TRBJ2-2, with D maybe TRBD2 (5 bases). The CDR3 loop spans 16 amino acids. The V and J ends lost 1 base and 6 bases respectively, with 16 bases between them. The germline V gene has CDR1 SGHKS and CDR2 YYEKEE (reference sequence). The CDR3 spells CASSLKGLAKAGELFF. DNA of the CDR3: TGTGCCAGCAGCTTGAAAGGGCTAGCAAAGGCCGGGGAGCTGTTTTTT.

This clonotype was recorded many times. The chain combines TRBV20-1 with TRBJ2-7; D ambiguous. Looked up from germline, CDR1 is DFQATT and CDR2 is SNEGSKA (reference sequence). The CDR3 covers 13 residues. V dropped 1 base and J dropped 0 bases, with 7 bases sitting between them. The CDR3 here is CSARVPNSYEQYV. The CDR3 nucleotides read TGCAGTGCTAGAGTCCCCAACTCCTACGAGCAGTACGTC.

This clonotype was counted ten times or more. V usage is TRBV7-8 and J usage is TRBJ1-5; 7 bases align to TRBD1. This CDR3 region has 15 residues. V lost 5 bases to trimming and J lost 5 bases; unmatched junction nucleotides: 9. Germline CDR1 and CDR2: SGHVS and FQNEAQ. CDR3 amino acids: CASSHTGVPYQPQHF. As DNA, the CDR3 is TGTGCCAGCAGCCACACAGGGGTCCCTTATCAGCCCCAGCATTTT. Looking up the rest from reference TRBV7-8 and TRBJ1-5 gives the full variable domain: GAGVSQSPRYKVAKRGQDVALRCDPISGHVSLFWYQQALGQGPEFLTYFQNEAQLDKSGLPSDRFFAERPEGSVSTLKIQRTQQEDSAVYLCASSHTGVPYQPQHFGDGTRLSIL.

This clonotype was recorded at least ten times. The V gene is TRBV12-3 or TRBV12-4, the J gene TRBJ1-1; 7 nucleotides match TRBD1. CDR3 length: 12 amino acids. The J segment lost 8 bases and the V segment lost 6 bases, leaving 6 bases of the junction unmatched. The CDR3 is CASSLGTAEAFF. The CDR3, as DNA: TGTGCCAGCAGCCTCGGGACAGCCGAAGCTTTCTTT.

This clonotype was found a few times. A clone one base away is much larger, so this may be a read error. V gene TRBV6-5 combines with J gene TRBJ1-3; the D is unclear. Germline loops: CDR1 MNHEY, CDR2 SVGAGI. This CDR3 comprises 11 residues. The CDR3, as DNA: TGTGCCAGCAGCGAGGCAGCCATCCGGGTTTTT. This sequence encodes CASSEAAIRVF.